The clone carrying this T cell receptor beta chain was seen a handful of times. Its specificity is unknown. Germline V gives CDR1 SNHLY, CDR2 FYNNEI. The V end lost 4 bases, the J end lost 0 bases, and 6 bases lay between the germline ends. The CDR3 is 13 residues long. This record comes from a study of CD8+ T cells in alopecia areata. Overall study findings and caveats: Among the top 100, expanded CD8+ clones, as well as scalp clonality, were significantly decreased by tofacitinib.

RNA extraction was followed by reverse transcription into cDNA, which acted as the sequencing template. Clones were sequenced by immunoSEQ multiplex PCR, and TCRdb holds only the in-frame ones, with some missing. Of hundreds of thousands of clones in the sample, 60% were seen once. Treatment in this sample: oral pan-JAK inhibitor, 5-10 mg twice daily. This sequence joins TRBV2 and TRBJ2-5; D is possibly TRBD1 (6 bases). The input for sequencing was CD4+ T cells sorted from blood, taken at roughly week 52, from a patient treated with tofacitinib. This receptor was identified in a human donor with alopecia areata. DNA of the CDR3: TGTGCCAGCAGTGGGGACAACCAAGAGACCCAGTACTTC. Protein product: CASSGDNQETQYF.